Below, 22 T cell receptor beta chains from the same sample are listed, as sequenced in a study of T cells in Graves' hyperthyroidism and ophthalmopathy. RNA transcripts yielded amplified TCR beta CDR3 regions. Initially, a first-round RT-PCR of the TCR CDR3 employed the HTBI primer set. TCRdb reanalysed the multiplex PCR reads using MiXCR and keeps one entry per CDR3 protein. The sample holds fewer than 400,000 distinct CDR3 sequences, 25% seen once. Sequenced: blood. The receptors here all came from a man aged 45-65 years with Graves' hyperthyroidism.

The V and J genes are TRBV6-5 and TRBJ1-2, with TRBD1 identical over 12 bases. Germline V gene lookup returns CDR1 MNHEY and CDR2 SVGAGI. The CDR3 extends over 15 amino acids. V lost 4 bases, J lost 5 bases, and 5 bases stayed unmatched. The chain's CDR3 is CASSWGQGASYGYTF. CDR3 nucleotide sequence: TGTGCCAGCAGTTGGGGACAGGGGGCCTCTTATGGCTACACCTTC.

V gene TRBV20-1 combines with J gene TRBJ1-1, with 7 nucleotides matching TRBD1. V was pared by 3 bases and J by 1 base, with 5 bases of the junction left unmatched. This CDR3 comprises 14 residues. The germline CDR1 and CDR2 sequences are DFQATT and SNEGSKA (reference sequence). CDR3 bases: TGCAGTGCTAGGAGTGGACAGGCGAACACTGAAGCTTTCTTT. Protein: CSARSGQANTEAFF.

The chain has TRBV7-2 and TRBJ2-7; 15 bases are shared with TRBD2. With V trimmed by 3 bases and J by 2 bases, 8 bases remained unmatched. This CDR3 has 18 amino acids. CDR1 and CDR2 (germline): SGHTA, FQGNSA. CDR3 DNA: TGTGCCAGCAGCTTGAGAGGGACTAGCGGGAGGAACCCCTACGAGCAGTACTTC. It is translated as CASSLRGTSGRNPYEQYF.

This clonotype was seen many times. The chain combines TRBV2 with TRBJ2-1, with unresolved D. CDR1 and CDR2 from the germline V gene are SNHLY and FYNNEI. The V gene lost 6 bases and the J gene lost 1 base, with 13 bases spanning the gap. This CDR3 contains 15 residues. CDR3 bases: TGTGCCAGCAGGCCTCAGGAGTTGTCCTACAATGAGCAGTTCTTC. The encoded protein is CASRPQELSYNEQFF.

The table lists this clonotype with a few counts. The chain carries TRBV19 and TRBJ2-7; the D is unclear. Germline loops: CDR1 LNHDA, CDR2 SQIVND (reference sequence). The CDR3 spans 15 residues. V lost 8 bases to trimming and J lost 4 bases, with 21 bases between them. The CDR3, as DNA: TGTGCCAGTTCCCGTGGCAGGACGATTGGGTACGAGCAGTACTTC. Protein product: CASSRGRTIGYEQYF.

This clonotype has ten or more counts. The genes are TRBV6-1 and TRBJ2-3; 9 bases match TRBD1. The CDR3 contains 18 residues. CDR1 and CDR2 (germline): MNHNS, SASEGT. The J segment lost 2 bases and the V segment lost 5 bases, leaving 14 bases of the junction unmatched. CDR3 sequence (DNA): TGTGCCAGCAGTTTCAGTCCCGGGACAGGGACCGACACAGATACGCAGTATTTT. Translation: CASSFSPGTGTDTDTQYF.

About this clonotype itself: This may stem from a read error, because a much larger clone lies one nucleotide away. Because the CDR3 is missing its conserved closing phenylalanine or tryptophan, this is likely a read error. This chain connects TRBV28 to TRBJ2-3; tentatively, D is TRBD1 (5 bases). The CDR3 contains 15 residues. From germline, CDR1 is MDHEN and CDR2 SYDVKM. DNA for the CDR3: TGTGCCAGCAGTTTAGCCCTAAGGGGCACAAATACGCAGTATCTT. This codes for CASSLALRGTNTQYL.

Note on this clonotype: Its ends do not fully match the called genes, so a read error is possible. The chain combines TRBV24-1 with TRBJ2-1, with no clear D. The CDR3 is 13 amino acids. Germline V gives CDR1 KGHDR, CDR2 SFDVKD. The CDR3: CATSDRFYSEQFF. For the CDR3, the DNA is TGTGCCACCAGTGATCGATTCTACAGTGAGCAGTTCTTC.

This clonotype occurred many times. J is TRBJ2-3 and V is TRBV12-3 or TRBV12-4; perhaps TRBD1 as D (5 bases). The CDR3 runs to 11 residues. Trimming removed 4 bases at V and 10 bases at J, with 9 bases between. CDR3 amino acids: CASSWEGAQYF. As DNA, the CDR3 is TGTGCCAGCAGTTGGGAAGGGGCGCAGTATTTT.

This clonotype has at least ten counts. The V gene is TRBV28, the J gene TRBJ2-7, with a weak D call TRBD1 (6 bases). V shed 2 bases and J shed 2 bases, with 16 bases lying between them. This CDR3 is 16 amino acids long. Germline CDR1 and CDR2: MDHEN and SYDVKM. The CDR3 region is CASSLGYRVVPYEQYF. The CDR3 DNA is TGTGCCAGCAGTTTAGGGTACAGGGTCGTCCCCTACGAGCAGTACTTC.

The sample holds a few counts of this clonotype. For the CDR3, the DNA is TGTGCCAGCAGCTCCCAGGGACCCCAAGGGAAGCCCCAGCATTTT. Translated, it gives CASSSQGPQGKPQHF. The genes are TRBV13 and TRBJ1-5; D possibly corresponds to TRBD1 (5 bases). Germline lookup yields CDR1 PRHDT and CDR2 FYEKMQ (reference sequence). Trimming removed 4 bases from V and 8 bases from J, with 18 bases in between. This CDR3 contains 15 residues.

This clonotype was seen at least ten times. The chain joins TRBV10-3 to TRBJ1-1; possibly TRBD1 for D (6 bases). V shed 6 bases and J shed 3 bases, with 11 bases lying between them. The CDR3 has 13 amino acids. Germline V lookup: CDR1 ENHRY, CDR2 SYGVKD. In nucleotides, the CDR3 is TGTGCCATCAGGGGACAAGTGGACACTGAAGCTTTCTTT. The encoded protein is CAIRGQVDTEAFF.

This sequence joins TRBV12-3 or TRBV12-4 and TRBJ2-2; D ambiguous. The CDR3 is made up of 14 amino acids. Trimming removed 2 bases from V and 1 base from J, with 5 bases in between. The DNA for the CDR3 is TGTGCCAGCAGTTTAAAGAGGAACACCGGGGAGCTGTTTTTT. Translation: CASSLKRNTGELFF.

Of note for this clonotype: One junction end does not reproduce the germline sequence, and a read error may be involved. This chain uses TRBV12-3 or TRBV12-4 with TRBJ2-5, with 8 positions matching TRBD2. The CDR3 consists of 15 residues. The DNA of the CDR3 is TGTGCCAGCAGTTTTAGACTAGCGAGAGATGAGACCGAGTACTTC. It is translated as CASSFRLARDETEYF.

This chain uses TRBV7-3 with TRBJ2-2, with D unclear. The CDR3 loop spans 11 amino acids. Trimming stripped 5 bases from V and 8 bases from J, with 6 bases between. Germline lookup yields CDR1 SGHTA and CDR2 FQGTGA. For the CDR3, the DNA is TGTGCCAGCAGCAGCAATGGGGAGCTGTTTTTT. It codes for CASSSNGELFF.

The chain links TRBV9 to TRBJ2-5; D uncertain. The CDR3 has 13 amino acids. V lost 4 bases, J lost 7 bases, and 14 bases lay in between. The germline CDR1 and CDR2 sequences are SGDLS and YYNGEE. CDR3 nucleotides: TGTGCCAGCAGCAAACTGGAATCTGGGACCCAGTACTTC. This encodes CASSKLESGTQYF.

The V gene is TRBV20-1, the J gene TRBJ1-4; weak D call: TRBD1 (6 bases). Trimming shortened V by 2 bases and J by 4 bases, and 14 bases separated the two germline ends. Germline values: CDR1 DFQATT, CDR2 SNEGSKA (reference sequence). CDR3 length: 15 residues. CDR3 sequence (DNA): TGCAGTGCTAGATTTCAGGTCAGGGGTAATGAAAAACTGTTTTTT. This translates into CSARFQVRGNEKLFF.

The table lists this clonotype with a few counts. V gene TRBV5-1 combines with J gene TRBJ2-1; 16 bases align to TRBD2. The CDR3 length is 19 residues. Trimming removed 4 bases from V and 8 bases from J; junction bases left unmatched: 15. Germline-derived CDR1 and CDR2 are SGHRS and YFSETQ. CDR3: CASSVGLAGGRLGYDEQFF. DNA for the CDR3: TGCGCCAGCAGCGTGGGACTAGCGGGAGGGCGTCTCGGGTACGATGAGCAGTTCTTC.

This clonotype appeared many times. The chain's CDR3 is CASSWGASAGGLEQFF. DNA of the CDR3: TGTGCCAGCAGTTGGGGAGCTTCAGCGGGAGGCCTTGAGCAGTTCTTC. The J gene is TRBJ2-1, the V gene TRBV12-3 or TRBV12-4; the match to TRBD2 covers 9 bases. The CDR3 runs to 16 residues. V trimming: 4 bases; J trimming: 9 bases; junction bases outside the gene matches: 13.

This clonotype has only a few counts. A much bigger clone sits one base away, suggesting this may be a read error. The V gene is TRBV6-2 or TRBV6-3, the J gene TRBJ2-3; D gene unclear. The CDR3 consists of 12 residues. Per germline, CDR1 MNHEY and CDR2 SVGEGT. The V end lost 3 bases, the J end lost 3 bases, and 4 bases lay between the germline ends. In nucleotides, the CDR3 is TGTGCCAGCAGTTATTTGACAGATACGCAGTATTTT. It specifies CASSYLTDTQYF.

The genes are TRBV29-1 and TRBJ1-1; unclear D gene. The CDR3 totals 12 residues. The V end was cut by 8 bases, the J end by 1 base, with 11 bases between. The germline V gene has CDR1 SQVTM and CDR2 ANQGSEA. The CDR3 spells CSPSPANTEAFF. The CDR3 region has the DNA TGCAGCCCATCCCCGGCGAACACTGAAGCTTTCTTT.

The chain links TRBV30 to TRBJ2-3; 8 nucleotides align to TRBD2. Trimming at V came to 4 bases and at J to 3 bases, leaving 9 bases not matched to a gene. The CDR3 is made up of 15 amino acids. CDR1 is GTSNPN and CDR2 is SVGIG in the germline V gene (reference sequence). This CDR3 reads CAWKPSGRLTDTQYF. The CDR3 coding sequence is TGTGCCTGGAAACCCAGCGGGAGATTAACAGATACGCAGTATTTT.